Described below is a single T cell receptor beta chain sequence and its context. Its antigen is unknown. The entry originates in a study of T cell responses to AZD1222 COVID-19 vaccine. General study points: Repertoires were obtained solely post-peak T cell response. Donors were mostly white British, more females; clonal diversity possibly underestimated. Only a handful of AZD1222 recipients, more than 5 in all, had baseline seropositivity. Regions 160-218 and 743-854 held dominance among vaccine-associated CD4 TCRs, which spanned spike.

The repertoire was sequenced with immunoSEQ multiplex PCR; TCRdb's copy has only in-frame clones and lacks some. The repertoire includes 100,000 to 150,000 clones, roughly 88% of them detected once, and approximately 8.5% sits in the top ten. Per the germline V gene, CDR1 is LNHDA and CDR2 is SQIVND (reference sequence). The CDR3 loop spans 12 amino acids. V shed 7 bases and J shed 8 bases, with 11 bases lying between them. Specimen: peripheral blood, collected on day 0 of AZD1222 vaccination. The V and J genes are TRBV19 and TRBJ1-4; D is possibly TRBD1 (6 bases). The clonotype originates from an adult in good health. CDR3 coding DNA: TGTGCCAGTAACGGGGGCTGGGAAAAACTGTTTTTT. The encoded protein is CASNGGWEKLFF.